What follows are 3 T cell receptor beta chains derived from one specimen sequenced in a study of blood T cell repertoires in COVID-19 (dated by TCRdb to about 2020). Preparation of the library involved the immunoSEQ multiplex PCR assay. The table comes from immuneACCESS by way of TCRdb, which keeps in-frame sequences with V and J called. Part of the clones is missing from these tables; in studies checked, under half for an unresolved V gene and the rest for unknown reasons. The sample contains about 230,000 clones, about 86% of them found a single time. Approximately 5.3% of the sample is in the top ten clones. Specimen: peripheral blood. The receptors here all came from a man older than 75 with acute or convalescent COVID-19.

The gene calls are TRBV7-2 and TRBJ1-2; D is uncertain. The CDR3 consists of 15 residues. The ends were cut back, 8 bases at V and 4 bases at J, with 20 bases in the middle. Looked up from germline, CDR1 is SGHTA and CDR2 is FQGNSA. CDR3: CASRENTEGGYGYTF. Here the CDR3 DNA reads TGTGCCAGCCGAGAAAACACTGAGGGCGGCTATGGCTACACCTTC.

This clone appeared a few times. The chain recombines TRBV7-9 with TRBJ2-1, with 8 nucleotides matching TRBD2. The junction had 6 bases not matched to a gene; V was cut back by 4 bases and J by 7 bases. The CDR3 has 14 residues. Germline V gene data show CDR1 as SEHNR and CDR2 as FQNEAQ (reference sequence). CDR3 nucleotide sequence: TGTGCCAGCAGCTACTTAGCGGGATCGAATGAGCAGTTCTTC. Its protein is CASSYLAGSNEQFF.

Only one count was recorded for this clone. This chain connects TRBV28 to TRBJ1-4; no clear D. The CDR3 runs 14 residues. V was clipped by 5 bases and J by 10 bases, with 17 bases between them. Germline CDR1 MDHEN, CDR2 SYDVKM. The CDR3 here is CASSPPTNRGKLFF. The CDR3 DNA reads TGTGCCAGCAGTCCACCAACGAACCGAGGAAAACTGTTTTTT.